A single sample is the source of the 26 T cell receptor beta chains below, sequenced in a study of cytomegalovirus exposure and HLA in healthy donors. The PCR was carried out with 60 Vbeta primers and 13 Jbeta primers. The repertoire was sequenced with immunoSEQ multiplex PCR; TCRdb's copy has only in-frame clones and lacks some. The table lists more than 85,000 clones, over 75% of them singletons. The sequenced sample was PBMCs. These receptors were taken from a woman between 35 and 50 years old in good health and CMV-seropositive.

This clone was seen just once. The chain carries TRBV7-8 and TRBJ1-2; 8 nucleotides align to TRBD1. V dropped 1 base and J dropped 8; count of bases not matched to a gene: 6. This CDR3 spans 14 amino acids. Looked up from germline, CDR1 is SGHVS and CDR2 is FQNEAQ. The CDR3 bases are TGTGCCAGCAGCTTAGGCCAGGGGGCGGGCGGCTACACCTTC. It translates to CASSLGQGAGGYTF. The variable domain in full, with the rest retrieved from reference TRBV7-8 and TRBJ1-2, is GAGVSQSPRYKVAKRGQDVALRCDPISGHVSLFWYQQALGQGPEFLTYFQNEAQLDKSGLPSDRFFAERPEGSVSTLKIQRTQQEDSAVYLCASSLGQGAGGYTFGSGTRLTVV.

The chain uses TRBV18 and TRBJ1-2; 7 nucleotides align to TRBD1. The V and J ends lost 3 bases and 0 bases, in that order; junction bases with no gene match: 4. The CDR3 contains 15 residues. Germline CDR1 KGHSH, CDR2 LQKENI. In nucleotides, the CDR3 is TGTGCCAGCTCACCCGGGACAGTAGCTAACTATGGCTACACCTTC. It translates to CASSPGTVANYGYTF.

The chain links TRBV27 to TRBJ2-7; weak D call: TRBD2 (5 bases). V lost 3 bases and J 4 bases, leaving 13 bases between the germline ends. This CDR3 comprises 14 residues. CDR1 is MNHEY, CDR2 SMNVEV, per germline (reference sequence). CDR3 in DNA: TGTGCCAGCAGTTTTAACGGGGTTGGTTACGAGCAGTACTTC. Protein: CASSFNGVGYEQYF.

This clone was picked up a small number of times. The J gene is TRBJ2-1, the V gene TRBV6-5; 7 bases map to TRBD2. Looked up from germline, CDR1 is MNHEY and CDR2 is SVGAGI. The CDR3 consists of 15 residues. Trimming removed 5 bases from V and 4 bases from J; junction bases left unmatched: 8. The CDR3 sequence: CASSQRLAIYNEQFF. The CDR3, as DNA: TGTGCCAGCAGTCAAAGACTAGCTATTTACAATGAGCAGTTCTTC.

A few counts support this clone. The chain uses TRBV4-3 and TRBJ1-3, with D perhaps matching TRBD1 (6 bases). The V gene's germline CDR1 is LGHNA and CDR2 YSLEER. Trimming removed 4 bases from V and 3 bases from J, with 19 bases in between. This CDR3 comprises 17 residues. CDR3 sequence: CASSLNIVGAFGNTIYF. The CDR3 DNA follows: TGCGCCAGCAGCCTTAACATAGTGGGGGCTTTTGGAAACACCATATATTTT.

The chain combines TRBV28 with TRBJ2-5; TRBD1 matches at 9 bases. Germline CDR1 is MDHEN and CDR2 is SYDVKM. The CDR3 is 17 amino acids. V dropped 3 bases and J dropped 5; count of bases not matched to a gene: 13. The CDR3: CASSFWGQGREGETQYF. The CDR3 coding sequence is TGTGCCAGCAGTTTCTGGGGACAGGGCAGGGAGGGGGAGACCCAGTACTTC.

The chain has TRBV9 and TRBJ1-4; TRBD1 might be the D (6 bases). The ends were cut back, 3 bases at V and 2 bases at J, with 8 bases in the middle. Germline V gene lookup returns CDR1 SGDLS and CDR2 YYNGEE. This CDR3 region has 14 residues. The chain's CDR3 is CASSAGATNEKLFF. The CDR3 nucleotides are TGTGCCAGCAGCGCAGGGGCCACTAATGAAAAACTGTTTTTT.

The rearrangement uses TRBV5-6 and TRBJ2-5; the match to TRBD1 covers 9 bases. The end of the DNA is better explained by TRBJ2-7, so the J call may be wrong. Germline CDR1 reads SGHDT; CDR2 reads YYEEEE. The CDR3 is 15 residues long. CDR3 nucleotides: TGTGCCAGCAGGACTACCGGGACAGGGTCTGGCGAGCAGTACTTC. Translation: CASRTTGTGSGEQYF.

In this sample, this clone turned up a few times. This chain links TRBV6-1 with TRBJ1-4, with D tentatively TRBD1 (5 bases). The CDR3 is made up of 16 amino acids. Germline lookup yields CDR1 MNHNS and CDR2 SASEGT. V lost 1 base and J 7 bases, leaving 16 bases between the germline ends. The CDR3 DNA reads as TGTGCCAGCAGTGAAGATTGGGCAGGGAAGGCTGAAAAACTGTTTTTT. Translating gives CASSEDWAGKAEKLFF.

The genes are TRBV5-4 and TRBJ2-7, with D uncertain. Germline CDR1 SGHNT, CDR2 YYREEE (reference sequence). The V end was cut by 1 base, the J end by 6 bases, with 5 bases between. This CDR3 is built from 11 residues. The CDR3 sequence: CASSLSGEQYF. CDR3 DNA sequence: TGTGCCAGCAGCTTGTCCGGCGAGCAGTACTTC.

This rearrangement joins TRBV5-4 to TRBJ1-5; no firm D call. Trimming removed 0 bases from V and 4 bases from J, with 8 bases in between. The CDR3 consists of 14 residues. Looked up from germline, CDR1 is SGHNT and CDR2 is YYREEE (reference sequence). DNA for the CDR3: TGTGCCAGCAGCTTGGCCGGCGGAAATCAGCCCCAGCATTTT. It encodes CASSLAGGNQPQHF.

The V and J genes are TRBV20-1 and TRBJ2-1, with unresolved D. CDR1 is DFQATT, CDR2 SNEGSKA, per germline (reference sequence). Deletions cut 2 bases from V and 12 bases from J, with 11 bases between. This CDR3 has 11 residues. The CDR3 sequence: CSARQLAVQFF. The CDR3 region has the DNA TGCAGTGCTAGACAATTAGCAGTGCAGTTCTTC.

The V and J genes are TRBV29-1 and TRBJ2-7, with 9 nucleotides matching TRBD2. With V trimmed by 6 bases and J by 3 bases, 12 bases remained unmatched. CDR1 and CDR2 from the germline V gene are SQVTM and ANQGSEA. This CDR3 has 15 residues. The CDR3 loop is CSVRGSTSGRYEQYF. As DNA, the CDR3 is TGCAGCGTCAGGGGTTCGACTAGCGGACGCTACGAGCAGTACTTC.

This clone appeared once. This specimen includes other DNA sequences encoding the same CDR3. The rearrangement joins TRBV28 to TRBJ2-7; TRBD1 agrees at 9 bases. This CDR3 comprises 14 residues. J lost 2 bases, V lost 5 bases, and 4 bases had no gene match. Germline CDR1 and CDR2: MDHEN and SYDVKM. This CDR3 reads CASSPGQGPYEQYF. In DNA, the CDR3 is TGTGCCAGCAGTCCGGGACAGGGACCCTACGAGCAGTACTTC.

The V and J genes are TRBV7-8 and TRBJ1-1; D gene unclear. CDR1 and CDR2 from the germline V gene are SGHVS and FQNEAQ. V lost 3 bases and J lost 3, with 8 bases in between. The CDR3 is 13 residues long. The DNA of the CDR3 is TGTGCCAGCAGCTTCACCGCGTACACTGAAGCTTTCTTT. Protein: CASSFTAYTEAFF.

A single count supports this clone. V usage is TRBV9 and J usage is TRBJ1-6; tentative D call: TRBD1 (6 bases). Per the germline V gene, CDR1 is SGDLS and CDR2 is YYNGEE. V was pared by 4 bases and J by 0 bases, with 11 bases between. CDR3 size: 16 residues. CDR3 sequence (DNA): TGTGCCAGCAGCCCGAGGGGGAGCTCCTATAATTCACCCCTCCACTTT. Its translation is CASSPRGSSYNSPLHF.

This clone was counted only a few times. J is TRBJ2-1 and V is TRBV4-1; TRBD2 matches 11 bases. Losses at the gene ends were 4 bases for V and 8 bases for J; bases not matched to a gene: 7. Looked up from germline, CDR1 is MGHRA and CDR2 is YSYEKL. This CDR3 has 15 amino acids. The CDR3 is CASSRASGGWDEQFF. The CDR3 DNA reads as TGCGCCAGCAGCCGGGCTAGCGGGGGGTGGGATGAGCAGTTCTTC.

This sequence joins TRBV19 and TRBJ1-2, with 8 bases aligning to TRBD1. Germline-derived CDR1 and CDR2 are LNHDA and SQIVND (reference sequence). Unmatched junction bases numbered 11, after V lost 6 bases and J lost 2 bases. The CDR3 has 16 amino acids. CDR3: CASRGRGLIENYGYTF. As DNA, the CDR3 is TGTGCCAGTAGAGGCAGGGGGCTAATTGAAAACTATGGCTACACCTTC.

The chain combines TRBV9 with TRBJ1-2, with D hard to call. This CDR3 comprises 14 residues. CDR1 is SGDLS and CDR2 is YYNGEE in the germline V gene. Between the trimmed V and J ends, which lost 0 bases and 6 bases, there was a span of 12 bases. The CDR3 spells CASSVVEGSNGYTF. The CDR3 bases are TGTGCCAGCAGCGTAGTGGAGGGTTCTAATGGCTACACCTTC.

As DNA, the CDR3 is TGTGCCAGCAGTCTAGAACTGGGAGAGACCCAGTACTTC. It yields the protein CASSLELGETQYF. The chain links TRBV2 to TRBJ2-5; the D is unclear. Trimming stripped 5 bases from V and 4 bases from J, with 11 bases between. Germline CDR1 is SNHLY and CDR2 is FYNNEI. The CDR3 contains 13 residues.

The J gene is TRBJ1-4, the V gene TRBV15, with 9 bases that match TRBD1. Germline V lookup: CDR1 LNHNV, CDR2 YYDKDF (reference sequence). CDR3 length: 18 residues. Trimming cost V 3 bases and J 3 bases; bases outside gene matches: 11. The CDR3 is CATSSLSLQGAANEKLFF. The CDR3 DNA is TGTGCCACCAGCAGCCTAAGCCTACAGGGGGCCGCTAATGAAAAACTGTTTTTT.

The gene calls are TRBV5-5 and TRBJ1-4, with a possible D match to TRBD1 (5 bases). Trimming took off 4 bases at V and 8 bases at J, with 27 bases between the two ends. Per the germline V gene, CDR1 is SGHKS and CDR2 is YYEKEE (reference sequence). The CDR3 covers 18 residues. The CDR3 loop is CASSRFFVGTQNGEKLFF. Here the CDR3 DNA reads TGTGCCAGCAGCCGCTTCTTCGTCGGGACTCAAAATGGGGAAAAACTGTTTTTT.

V gene TRBV19 combines with J gene TRBJ1-5; D might be TRBD1 (5 bases). CDR1 and CDR2 (germline): LNHDA, SQIVND (reference sequence). V gave up 6 bases and J gave up 3 bases, with 15 bases separating them. This CDR3 contains 15 residues. The CDR3 is CASSRSWGVNQPQHF. CDR3 sequence (DNA): TGTGCCAGTAGCCGGAGTTGGGGGGTCAATCAGCCCCAGCATTTT.

Here the CDR3 DNA reads TGTGCCAGCAGTGAAGGGCCCCTCACTGAAGCTTTCTTT. Protein product: CASSEGPLTEAFF. This chain joins TRBV2 and TRBJ1-1; D gene unclear. This CDR3 has 13 amino acids. Germline V lookup: CDR1 SNHLY, CDR2 FYNNEI. V lost 1 base and J 4 bases, leaving 7 bases between the germline ends.

V and J are TRBV5-4 and TRBJ2-7; 8 nucleotides match TRBD2. CDR1 and CDR2 (germline): SGHNT, YYREEE (reference sequence). The CDR3 length is 15 residues. V lost 2 bases to trimming and J lost 2 bases; unmatched junction nucleotides: 6. CDR3 nucleotide sequence: TGTGCCAGCAGCTTTCGGGGCGGGGGGCCCTACGAGCAGTACTTC. It translates to CASSFRGGGPYEQYF.

The rearrangement joins TRBV7-9 to TRBJ2-1; 10 nucleotides align to TRBD1. The length of the CDR3 is 16 residues. The germline gives CDR1 SEHNR, CDR2 FQNEAQ (reference sequence). The V and J ends lost 0 bases and 5 bases, in that order; junction bases with no gene match: 4. The CDR3 is CASSLATGGSDNEQFF. CDR3 sequence (DNA): TGTGCCAGCAGCTTAGCGACAGGGGGCTCGGACAATGAGCAGTTCTTC.